One sample yielded the 29 T cell receptor beta chains listed below, sequenced in a study of prognosis after radiotherapy for stage I lung cancer. The study amplified the TCR beta CDR3 region from genomic DNA. This amplification was carried out by two rounds of multiplex PCR. First-round PCR used primers specific to each TRBV and TRBJ gene. TCRdb processed the multiplex PCR reads anew with MiXCR; each CDR3 protein has one entry. The sample has 30,000 to 35,000 distinct CDR3 sequences, under 60% seen once. The sequencing used PBMCs, collected before or after stereotactic body radiation therapy (not recorded which). Receptor source: a donor aged 50 or older with non-small cell lung cancer.

This clonotype was detected ten times or more. J is TRBJ2-7 and V is TRBV14, with D perhaps TRBD1 (5 bases). The CDR3 is made up of 13 amino acids. The V gene's germline CDR1 is SGHDN and CDR2 FVKESK. V was cut by 5 bases and J by 3 bases, with 11 bases left in between. CDR3 bases: TGTGCCAGCAGCGACAGCGTTCTCTACGAGCAGTACTTC. Residues: CASSDSVLYEQYF.

This clonotype was seen many times. V and J are TRBV7-9 and TRBJ2-1; D is unclear. The germline V and J ends were trimmed by 5 bases and 7 bases, with 18 bases remaining between them. The CDR3 runs 15 residues. Germline-derived CDR1 and CDR2 are SEHNR and FQNEAQ (reference sequence). CDR3 nucleotide sequence: TGTGCCAGCAGCCCAAAAGTTAGGGTCGGAAATGAGCAGTTCTTC. Protein sequence: CASSPKVRVGNEQFF.

A word on this clonotype: This likely reflects a read error, since a far larger clone is one base away. The chain combines TRBV6-9 with TRBJ1-5; D is uncertain. The CDR3 length is 16 residues. Germline V gives CDR1 MNHGY, CDR2 SVAAGI. CDR3: CASSYFDLNSNQPKHF. CDR3 in DNA: TGTGCCAGCAGTTACTTTGACCTGAATAGCAATCAGCCCAAGCATTTT.

This clonotype was detected many times. The chain joins TRBV5-6 to TRBJ1-6; no reliable D call. This CDR3 is built from 14 residues. CDR1 is SGHDT and CDR2 is YYEEEE in the germline V gene. V lost 1 base and J 9 bases, leaving 11 bases between the germline ends. The CDR3 spells CASSLIRTGSPLHF. In nucleotides, the CDR3 is TGTGCCAGCAGCTTGATCAGGACGGGTTCACCCCTCCACTTT.

Regarding this clonotype: At one end the junction does not follow the germline gene, possibly because of a read error. V and J are TRBV7-2 and TRBJ2-1, with D maybe TRBD2 (5 bases). The CDR3 consists of 15 residues. Germline CDR1 is SGHTA and CDR2 is FQGNSA. The CDR3 here is CASIFRAFDYNERFF. In DNA, the CDR3 is TGTGCCAGCATCTTCCGGGCCTTCGACTACAATGAGCGGTTCTTC.

This clonotype was detected many times. The genes are TRBV5-1 and TRBJ1-1, with D maybe TRBD1 (5 bases). CDR3 length: 15 amino acids. The germline V and J ends were trimmed by 3 bases and 3 bases, with 15 bases remaining between them. The germline CDR1 and CDR2 sequences are SGHRS and YFSETQ. The DNA of the CDR3 is TGCGCCAGCAGCTCCGCCCAGGGTGGGTACACTGAAGCTTTCTTT. Encoded protein: CASSSAQGGYTEAFF.

This clonotype has a count of ten or more. The V gene is TRBV19, the J gene TRBJ2-7; D gene ambiguous. V shed 3 bases and J shed 4 bases, with 4 bases lying between them. This CDR3 is built from 11 residues. CDR1 and CDR2 (germline): LNHDA, SQIVND (reference sequence). DNA for the CDR3: TGTGCCAGTAGTATTGGGTACGAGCAGTACTTC. Translation: CASSIGYEQYF.

This clonotype occurred many times. The chain recombines TRBV27 with TRBJ1-5; D may be TRBD1 (6 bases). This CDR3 has 14 residues. V was pared by 2 bases and J by 7 bases, with 12 bases between. CDR1 MNHEY and CDR2 SMNVEV come from the germline V gene (reference sequence). The CDR3 loop reads CASSLLGGRQPQHF. Here the CDR3 DNA reads TGTGCCAGCAGTTTACTGGGGGGCCGGCAGCCCCAGCATTTT.

With regard to this clonotype: Possible read error: a much larger clone is one base away. This chain joins TRBV7-9 and TRBJ2-2; D is possibly TRBD1 or TRBD2 (5 bases each). The V gene's germline CDR1 is SEHNR and CDR2 FQNEAQ (reference sequence). The CDR3 covers 15 residues. Trimming removed 8 bases from V and 1 base from J, with 14 bases in between. The CDR3 DNA reads as TGTGCCAGCGGGCCCAAGGGACGGAACACCGGGGAGCTGTTTTTT. Translated: CASGPKGRNTGELFF.

The sample holds many counts of this clonotype. The chain is built from TRBV7-3 and TRBJ1-2; no definite D call. Germline CDR1 is SGHTA and CDR2 is FQGTGA. This CDR3 is built from 15 residues. Trimming stripped 0 bases from V and 3 bases from J, with 11 bases between. The CDR3 sequence is CASSLTRESDYGYTF. Here the CDR3 DNA reads TGTGCCAGCAGCTTAACGCGTGAGAGTGACTATGGCTACACCTTC.

This clonotype was picked up many times. The rearrangement uses TRBV5-1 and TRBJ1-3, with 7 positions matching TRBD1. V was clipped by 4 bases and J by 3 bases; unmatched bases: 10. The length of the CDR3 is 16 residues. Germline V CDR1 and CDR2: SGHRS, YFSETQ. CDR3 loop: CASSDAQGVDGNTIYF. The CDR3 DNA sequence: TGCGCCAGCAGCGACGCTCAGGGGGTTGATGGAAACACCATATATTTT. Looking up the rest from reference TRBV5-1 and TRBJ1-3 gives the full variable domain: KAGVTQTPRYLIKTRGQQVTLSCSPISGHRSVSWYQQTPGQGLQFLFEYFSETQRNKGNFPGRFSGRQFSNSRSEMNVSTLELGDSALYLCASSDAQGVDGNTIYFGEGSWLTVV.

This clonotype was seen a handful of times. This likely reflects a read error, since a far larger clone is one base away. The chain carries TRBV6-4 and TRBJ1-2; 8 bases are a match to TRBD1. The length of the CDR3 is 14 residues. Germline loops: CDR1 MRHNA, CDR2 SNTAGT. The chain's CDR3 is CASSYSQGENVYTF. The CDR3 DNA reads as TGTGCCAGCAGTTACTCACAGGGGGAGAATGTCTACACCTTC.

This clonotype was counted ten times or more. The genes are TRBV7-2 and TRBJ2-7, with TRBD1 as a possible D gene (5 bases). Germline assignment: CDR1 SGHTA and CDR2 FQGNSA. This CDR3 is 14 amino acids long. Trimming took 3 bases from V and 0 from J, leaving 9 bases between them. Here the CDR3 reads CASSLVDSSYEQYF. DNA for the CDR3: TGTGCCAGCAGCTTGGTTGACAGCTCCTACGAGCAGTACTTC.

The chain is built from TRBV9 and TRBJ2-2; 10 positions match TRBD2. The CDR3 has 18 amino acids. Germline CDR1 reads SGDLS; CDR2 reads YYNGEE. J gave up 1 base and V 4 bases, and 10 bases lay outside the gene matches. Written as DNA, the CDR3 is TGTGCCAGCAGCCCAAGAGCGGGAGGGCCTGTGAACACCGGGGAGCTGTTTTTT. It yields the protein CASSPRAGGPVNTGELFF.

About this clonotype: Since a far larger clone is one base different, this is likely a read error. The chain links TRBV11-3 to TRBJ2-5, with D perhaps assigned TRBD1 or TRBD2 (6 bases each). Matching the DNA end better, TRBJ2-1 makes the J call doubtful. CDR1 SGHNT and CDR2 YENEEA come from the germline V gene. The CDR3 has 13 amino acids. DNA of the CDR3: TGTGCCAGCGGCGAAAAACAGGGAGGCGAGCAGTTCTTC. Its protein product is CASGEKQGGEQFF.

Remarks on this clonotype: This likely came from a read error, as a far larger clone is one base away. The chain is built from TRBV6-2 or TRBV6-3 and TRBJ2-3, with D hard to call. The V and J ends lost 5 bases and 9 bases respectively, with 12 bases between them. The germline V gene has CDR1 MNHEY and CDR2 SVGEGT. This CDR3 has 12 amino acids. CDR3 protein: CASSEVVDTQYF. The CDR3 region has the DNA TGTGCCAGCAGTGAAGTGGTCGACACGCAGTATTTT.

Note on this clonotype: Sequence at one end of the junction differs from germline and may be a read error. This chain joins TRBV5-5 and TRBJ2-6; possibly TRBD1 for D (5 bases). From germline, CDR1 is SGHKS and CDR2 YYEKEE (reference sequence). This CDR3 comprises 16 residues. The CDR3, as DNA: TGTGTCAGCAGCCGAGTAGTGATCTCTGGGGCCAACGTCCTTACTTTC. Protein sequence: CVSSRVVISGANVLTF.

This clonotype was counted ten times or more. The V gene is TRBV5-4, the J gene TRBJ2-7; perhaps TRBD2 as D (7 bases). Trimming removed 4 bases at V and 5 bases at J, with 25 bases between. This CDR3 region has 17 residues. CDR1 is SGHNT, CDR2 YYREEE, per germline (reference sequence). The CDR3 is CASSRGRDGTNPDEQYF. The CDR3 coding sequence is TGTGCCAGCAGCCGGGGGCGCGACGGGACTAACCCCGACGAGCAGTACTTC.

For this clonotype: This sequence may be a read error, since a much larger clone differs from it by one base. This rearrangement joins TRBV7-2 to TRBJ2-5; 11 bases are a match to TRBD2. V lost 5 bases to trimming and J lost 14 bases; unmatched junction nucleotides: 13. The CDR3 length is 14 residues. Germline V CDR1 and CDR2: SGHTA, FQGNSA. CDR3: CASSTALAGGTLYF. The DNA for the CDR3 is TGTGCCAGCAGCACCGCTCTAGCGGGAGGTACTCTCTACTTC.

The chain has TRBV6-1 and TRBJ2-1; the match to TRBD2 covers 14 bases. The CDR3 is made up of 16 amino acids. In germline, CDR1 is MNHNS, CDR2 SASEGT. Germline trimming cut 6 bases from V and 7 bases from J; bases unmatched to any gene: 8. This chain's CDR3 is CASSRRLAGGGNEQFF. CDR3 sequence (DNA): TGTGCCAGCAGCCGAAGACTAGCGGGGGGGGGGAATGAGCAGTTCTTC.

Turning to this clonotype: Since a far larger clone is one base different, this is likely a read error. The V call is TRBV7-8, the J call TRBJ2-7; 9 positions match TRBD1. Germline values: CDR1 SGHVS, CDR2 FQNEAQ. This CDR3 has 15 amino acids. The CDR3 is CASILDRGYSYEQYF. CDR3 sequence (DNA): TGTGCCAGCATCTTAGACAGGGGGTACTCCTACGAGCAGTACTTC.

This clonotype occurred many times. This rearrangement joins TRBV6-2 or TRBV6-3 to TRBJ2-3; TRBD1 is a possible D gene (5 bases). The CDR3 extends over 15 amino acids. CDR1 is MNHEY and CDR2 is SVGEGT in the germline V gene. Trimming left V 4 bases short and J 1 base short, with 12 bases between. CDR3 in amino acids: CASSSKGYRTDTQYF. The CDR3 DNA sequence: TGTGCCAGCAGTTCTAAGGGGTACCGCACAGATACGCAGTATTTT.

Concerning this clonotype itself: Since a far larger clone is one base different, this is likely a read error. J is TRBJ2-5 and V is TRBV7-9, with D possibly matching TRBD1 (6 bases). Germline CDR1 SEHNR, CDR2 FQNEAQ (reference sequence). The CDR3 has 13 amino acids. In nucleotides, the CDR3 is TGTGCCAGCAGCCTAAGACAGGAAGAGAACCAGTACTTC. Amino acids: CASSLRQEENQYF.

Note on this clonotype: A much bigger clone sits one base away, suggesting this may be a read error. V and J are TRBV10-3 and TRBJ2-5; 7 bases map to TRBD1. After removal of 8 bases from V and 3 bases from J, the junction contained 0 bases not matched to a gene. The germline gives CDR1 ENHRY, CDR2 SYGVKD. CDR3 length equals 11 residues. The CDR3 nucleotides read TGTGCCATCCAGGGGGAAGAGACCCAGTACTTC. Translating it yields CAIQGEETQYF.

As to this clonotype: One end of the junction does not line up with germline, which may come from a read error. The chain has TRBV28 and TRBJ2-3; 14 bases agree with TRBD2. Germline V gene sequence: CDR1 MDHEN, CDR2 SYDVKM. The CDR3 totals 15 residues. The CDR3 DNA reads as TGTGCCAGCAGAGGGACTAGCGGGAGAGGAGATAAGCAGTATTTT. Protein sequence: CASRGTSGRGDKQYF.

The genes are TRBV27 and TRBJ2-2; D gene unclear. CDR3 length equals 14 residues. Deletions cut 3 bases from V and 6 bases from J, with 11 bases between. Looked up from germline, CDR1 is MNHEY and CDR2 is SMNVEV (reference sequence). CDR3 coding DNA: TGTGCCAGCAGTTTCCGAAGGTGGGCCGGGGAGCTGTTTTTT. The encoded protein is CASSFRRWAGELFF.

V is TRBV28 and J is TRBJ1-2, with 10 bases that match TRBD1. After removal of 8 bases from V and 7 bases from J, the junction contained 10 bases not matched to a gene. The CDR3 is made up of 14 amino acids. Germline loops: CDR1 MDHEN, CDR2 SYDVKM. CDR3 amino acids: CASGHPRDRGGYTF. The CDR3 nucleotides read TGTGCCAGCGGTCATCCCAGGGACAGGGGTGGCTACACCTTC.

This clonotype was counted many times. The chain employs TRBV7-2 and TRBJ2-3; 10 positions match TRBD1. CDR3 length equals 16 residues. Germline V gives CDR1 SGHTA, CDR2 FQGNSA. The J segment lost 4 bases and the V segment lost 3 bases, leaving 7 bases of the junction unmatched. CDR3 sequence reads: CASSFLGQGTADTQYF. The CDR3, as DNA: TGTGCCAGCAGCTTCCTGGGACAGGGGACCGCAGATACGCAGTATTTT.

This clonotype occurred many times. The V gene is TRBV2, the J gene TRBJ1-6; TRBD1 aligns across 8 bases. CDR1 is SNHLY, CDR2 FYNNEI, per germline. CDR3 length equals 17 residues. V lost 4 bases and J lost 7; bases outside the gene matches: 12. CDR3 amino acids: CASSAQQGVLGNSPLHF. CDR3 bases: TGTGCCAGCAGTGCCCAACAGGGGGTCCTAGGGAATTCACCCCTCCACTTT.